This TCR beta chain appears in the sequencing data of a study of cytomegalovirus exposure and HLA in healthy donors. Study-level background: Among the approximately 400 genotyped donors, about 81% were placed in the Caucasian-associated ancestry cluster.

This PCR relied on a set of 60 Vbeta primers and 13 Jbeta primers. In the study's own analysis: Some 10 million of 70 million to 80 million unique TCR beta chains were shared, per a later count. Assay: immunoSEQ multiplex PCR; the TCRdb copy retains only in-frame clones and omits some. V, J and clone size were drawn from that table, and D and trimming were deduced from the DNA. The sample records around 100,000 clones, over 75% being singletons. Looked up from germline, CDR1 is LGHNA and CDR2 is YSLEER. With 1 base removed from V and 8 bases from J, the gap between germline ends came to 14 bases. CDR3 length: 14 residues.

The sequence came from a man aged 25-45 years in good health and CMV-seronegative. V gene TRBV4-3 combines with J gene TRBJ1-2; D might be TRBD1 (6 bases). The specimen sequenced was PBMCs. In nucleotides, the CDR3 is TGCGCCAGCAGCCAAGGTCCCAGGGGTCACGGCTACACCTTC. Residues: CASSQGPRGHGYTF.